This TCR beta chain was captured in a study of T cells after yellow fever vaccination. The CDR3 length is 16 residues. J was trimmed by 2 bases and V by 3 bases; bases with no gene match: 7. Germline CDR1 DFQATT, CDR2 SNEGSKA (reference sequence). This clonotype was detected ten times or more. MiXCR, applied by TCRdb to the 5' RACE reads, yields one record per CDR3 protein. The sample shows around 250,000 distinct CDR3 sequences, 6% to 7.5% of them seen only once. This receptor was taken from a man aged 30 to 45 who received the YFV17D yellow fever vaccine. J is TRBJ2-4 and V is TRBV20-1, with TRBD1 matching 10 bases. The sample in question was CD4+ T cells sorted from PBMCs, obtained 15 days after the yellow fever booster vaccination. CDR3 sequence (DNA): TGCAGTGCTAGCGGTGACAGGGGGCTTTCCAAAAACATTCAGTACTTC. Its translation: CSASGDRGLSKNIQYF.